The clone carrying this TCR beta chain was seen only once. The antigen is not known. TCRdb processed the PCR reads anew with MiXCR; each CDR3 protein has one entry. The sample holds under 600,000 distinct CDR3 sequences; roughly 26% are singletons and the top ten take around 0.79%. Sorted cells numbering roughly 19,000 to 1,000,000, with 10%, 30% or 50% RNA, yielded the naive CD8 libraries. Sorting recovered naive CD8 T cells on a CD8+CD4-CCR7+CD45RA+ profile. The CDR3 runs to 17 residues. V was pared by 3 bases and J by 0 bases, with 12 bases between. The germline V gene encodes CDR1 MNHNS and CDR2 SASEGT. The data belong to a study of molecular identifiers for immune sequencing clone quantification. General study points: Barcode-sharing identical TCR molecules could underestimate highly expanded clone sizes. Clones with over 20 RNA copies captured over 98% of effector molecules but under 1% of naive ones.

The chain employs TRBV6-1 and TRBJ2-6; a weak D match, TRBD1 (5 bases). The sequencing sample was made of naive CD8+ T cells from blood, with Jurkat cell RNA spiked in. Stated subset: FACS-sorted CD8+CD4-CCR7+CD45RA+ naive T cells. The TCR originated in a human donor in good health. Some libraries in this study had Jurkat cell RNA spiked in. The CDR3 nucleotides read TGTGCCAGCAGTGATTCGACAGCACACTCTGGGGCCAACGTCCTGACTTTC. Its translation: CASSDSTAHSGANVLTF.